The 13 T cell receptor beta chains presented below share a single source sample, sequenced in a study of T cells in Graves' hyperthyroidism and ophthalmopathy (dated by TCRdb to between 2019 and 2020). Libraries were prepared through multiplex PCR. Sequencing was performed on an Illumina HiSeq 2000. TCR beta CDR3 regions were amplified from RNA transcripts. A first-round RT-PCR of the TCR CDR3 used the HTBI primer set with the Qiagen OneStep RT-PCR kit. The raw public reads went through TCRdb reprocessing: fastp at Q25, MiXCR clone calling, in-frame beta chains kept. All rows with the same CDR3 protein become a single entry with the most common DNA and genes. Here the sample has about 480,000 distinct CDR3 sequences; roughly 22% occur a single time. The biggest ten clones account for 45% to 50% of the sample. The specimen sequenced was blood. All receptors derive from a woman between 65 and 79 years old with Graves' ophthalmopathy.

The chain recombines TRBV7-3 with TRBJ2-2; 11 bases map to TRBD2. Unmatched junction bases numbered 4, after V lost 5 bases and J lost 8 bases. From germline, CDR1 is SGHTA and CDR2 FQGTGA. The CDR3 spans 14 residues. The chain's CDR3 is CASSKTSGRGELFF. DNA of the CDR3: TGTGCCAGCAGCAAAACTAGCGGGAGAGGGGAGCTGTTTTTT.

This clonotype was picked up a small number of times. The rearrangement uses TRBV29-1 and TRBJ2-1; 11 bases map to TRBD1. Looked up from germline, CDR1 is SQVTM and CDR2 is ANQGSEA. CDR3 size: 14 residues. Trimming took 8 bases from V and 4 from J; bases not matched to a gene: 7. The CDR3 here is CSYTGTGGYNEQFF. The CDR3 DNA reads as TGCAGCTATACCGGGACAGGGGGATACAATGAGCAGTTCTTC.

This clonotype was counted between two and nine times. The chain combines TRBV29-1 with TRBJ2-1; 9 bases fit TRBD2. Germline V gene sequence: CDR1 SQVTM, CDR2 ANQGSEA. The CDR3 sequence is 13 residues long. The ends lost 8 bases at V and 4 bases at J; junction bases unmatched: 6. CDR3 loop: CSTRTSEYNEQFF. CDR3 DNA sequence: TGCAGCACCAGGACTAGCGAGTACAATGAGCAGTTCTTC.

The chain joins TRBV10-3 to TRBJ1-2; TRBD1 matches at 8 bases. V dropped 4 bases and J dropped 7; count of bases not matched to a gene: 5. This CDR3 has 13 residues. CDR1 and CDR2 (germline): ENHRY, SYGVKD. CDR3 amino acids: CAISGQGSAGYTF. The CDR3 coding sequence is TGTGCCATCAGTGGACAGGGGAGCGCTGGCTACACCTTC.

This clonotype has ten or more counts. The chain uses TRBV2 and TRBJ1-5; D unresolved. V lost 6 bases and J 5 bases, leaving 14 bases between the germline ends. There are 14 residues in the CDR3. Germline CDR1 reads SNHLY; CDR2 reads FYNNEI. DNA for the CDR3: TGTGCCAGCAGCAGGACGGGAGGATATCAGCCCCAGCATTTT. Amino acid sequence: CASSRTGGYQPQHF.

This clonotype was seen ten or more times. CDR3 loop: CASSLARVETQYF. In DNA, the CDR3 is TGTGCCAGCAGCTTAGCCAGGGTAGAGACCCAGTACTTC. The chain recombines TRBV11-2 with TRBJ2-5; TRBD1 is a possible D gene (5 bases). Germline V gene sequence: CDR1 SGHAT, CDR2 FQNNGV. V dropped 1 base and J dropped 4 bases, with 7 bases sitting between them. This CDR3 contains 13 residues. The variable domain in full, completed from reference TRBV11-2 and TRBJ2-5, reads EAGVAQSPRYKIIEKRQSVAFWCNPISGHATLYWYQQILGQGPKLLIQFQNNGVVDDSQLPKDRFSAERLKGVDSTLKIQPAKLEDSAVYLCASSLARVETQYFGPGTRLLVL.

This clonotype has at least ten counts. The V and J genes are TRBV2 and TRBJ2-1; TRBD2 is a possible D gene (6 bases). The V end lost 4 bases, the J end lost 8 bases, and 18 bases lay between the germline ends. The CDR3 totals 15 residues. The germline CDR1 and CDR2 sequences are SNHLY and FYNNEI. In DNA, the CDR3 is TGTGCCAGCAGTGTGGAGGGTATCGGCCCCGATGAGCAGTTCTTC. As protein: CASSVEGIGPDEQFF.

This chain uses TRBV11-2 with TRBJ2-5; possible D gene TRBD2, 6 bases. The germline CDR1 and CDR2 sequences are SGHAT and FQNNGV. This CDR3 comprises 15 residues. The germline V and J ends were trimmed by 5 bases and 1 base, with 14 bases remaining between them. The CDR3 DNA reads as TGTGCCAGCAGCCAAGCCGGGGACTCCCAAGAGACCCAGTACTTC. Protein: CASSQAGDSQETQYF.

This clonotype was observed a few times. V and J are TRBV5-1 and TRBJ2-1; D is undetermined. CDR1 and CDR2 (germline): SGHRS, YFSETQ. Trimming cost V 4 bases and J 9 bases, with 14 bases left between them. This CDR3 is built from 13 residues. The CDR3 reads CASSPDVWGEQFF. The CDR3 region has the DNA TGCGCCAGCAGCCCCGACGTTTGGGGTGAGCAGTTCTTC.

This clonotype was counted many times. The chain links TRBV5-1 to TRBJ2-1; TRBD2 might be the D (6 bases). Germline V CDR1 and CDR2: SGHRS, YFSETQ. The ends were cut back, 6 bases at V and 5 bases at J, with 12 bases in the middle. This CDR3 contains 13 residues. CDR3: CASKDSGNNEQFF. CDR3 coding DNA: TGCGCCAGCAAGGATAGCGGAAACAATGAGCAGTTCTTC.

The V and J genes are TRBV20-1 and TRBJ2-1; 7 bases match TRBD2. CDR1 DFQATT and CDR2 SNEGSKA come from the germline V gene (reference sequence). V lost 3 bases, J lost 7 bases, and 6 bases stayed unmatched. CDR3 size: 13 residues. The CDR3 spells CSASRGRPNEQFF. The CDR3 DNA reads as TGCAGTGCTAGTCGCGGGAGACCAAATGAGCAGTTCTTC.

V usage is TRBV13 and J usage is TRBJ2-5; 7 bases map to TRBD2. Germline values: CDR1 PRHDT, CDR2 FYEKMQ (reference sequence). J gave up 3 bases and V 5 bases, and 9 bases lay outside the gene matches. The CDR3 contains 15 residues. The CDR3 sequence: CASSPQRGGKETQYF. DNA of the CDR3: TGTGCCAGCAGCCCCCAGCGGGGAGGCAAAGAGACCCAGTACTTC.

This clonotype turned up a few times. V gene TRBV5-4 combines with J gene TRBJ2-1; 8 nucleotides match TRBD2. There are 13 residues in the CDR3. Germline loops: CDR1 SGHNT, CDR2 YYREEE (reference sequence). V was clipped by 4 bases and J by 6 bases; unmatched bases: 3. The CDR3: CASSRTSTNEQFF. As DNA, the CDR3 is TGTGCCAGCAGCCGGACTAGCACCAATGAGCAGTTCTTC.